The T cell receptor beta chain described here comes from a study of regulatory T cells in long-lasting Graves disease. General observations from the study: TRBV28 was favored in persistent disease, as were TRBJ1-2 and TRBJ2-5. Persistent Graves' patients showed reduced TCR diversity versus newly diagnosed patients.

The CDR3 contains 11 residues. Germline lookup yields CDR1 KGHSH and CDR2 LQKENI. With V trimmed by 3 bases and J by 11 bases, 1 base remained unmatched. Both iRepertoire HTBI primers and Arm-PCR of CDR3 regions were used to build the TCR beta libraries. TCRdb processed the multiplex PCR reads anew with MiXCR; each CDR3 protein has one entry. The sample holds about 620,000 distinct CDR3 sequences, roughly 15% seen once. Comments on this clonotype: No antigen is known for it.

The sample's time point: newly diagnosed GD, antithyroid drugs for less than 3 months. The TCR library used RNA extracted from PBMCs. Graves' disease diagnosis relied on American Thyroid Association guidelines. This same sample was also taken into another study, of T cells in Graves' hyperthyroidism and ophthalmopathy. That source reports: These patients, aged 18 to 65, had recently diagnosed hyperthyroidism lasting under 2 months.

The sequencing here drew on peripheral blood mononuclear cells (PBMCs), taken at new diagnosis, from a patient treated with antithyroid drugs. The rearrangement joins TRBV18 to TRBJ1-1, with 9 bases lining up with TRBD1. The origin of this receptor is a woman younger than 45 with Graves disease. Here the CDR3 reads CASSPDRGAFF. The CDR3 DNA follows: TGTGCCAGCTCACCGGACAGGGGTGCTTTCTTT.